A single sample is the source of the 12 T cell receptor beta chains below, sequenced in a study of CXCR3-negative and CXCR3-positive naive CD8 T cells. Regarding the study as a whole: Higher TRB CDR3 hydrophobicity marked CXCR3-positive naive cells relative to CXCR3-negative naive cells.

It was by 5' RACE with UMI labels that the TRB cDNA libraries were prepared. No DNA is given; TCRdb re-called the 5' RACE reads and lists each CDR3 protein once. Listed are nearly 110,000 distinct CDR3 sequences; 0.3% to 0.4% falls within the top ten. These receptors are not linked to any known antigen. Specimen: naive CXCR3+ CD8+ T cells from blood. Documented subset: CD45RO-CCR7+CD27+CD95- naive CD8+ T cells expressing CXCR3 (TNR3+). Receptors originate from a human donor in good health. Some clones in this sample may be carry-over from other donors' samples.

J is TRBJ1-2 and V is TRBV29-1; checking the TCRdb D call of TRBD1 is not possible without DNA. The CDR3 runs 12 residues. The germline CDR1 and CDR2 sequences are SQVTM and ANQGSEA. CDR3 protein: CSAGTPASGYTF. The variable domain in full, completed from reference TRBV29-1 and TRBJ1-2, reads SAVISQKPSRDICQRGTSLTIQCQVDSQVTMMFWYRQQPGQSLTLIATANQGSEATYESGFVIDKFPISRPNLTFSTLTVSNMSPEDSSIYLCSAGTPASGYTFGSGTRLTVV.

The rearrangement links TRBV5-1 to TRBJ2-5; TCRdb reports TRBD2, a call that lacks DNA to check it against. The germline CDR1 and CDR2 sequences are SGHRS and YFSETQ. This CDR3 contains 15 residues. CDR3 residues: CASSSTSGGLETQYF.

V is TRBV7-2 and J is TRBJ1-1; TCRdb's D call, TRBD1, is unchecked because there is no DNA. Germline V gene data show CDR1 as SGHTA and CDR2 as FQGNSA. This CDR3 region has 16 residues. The chain's CDR3 is CASSSPDFGGSTEAFF.

The chain couples TRBV7-2 to TRBJ2-7; the D call from TCRdb, TRBD1, cannot be confirmed without DNA. The CDR3 runs to 14 residues. Germline V gene sequence: CDR1 SGHTA, CDR2 FQGNSA. The CDR3 is CASSSGQGFYEQYF.

The rearrangement links TRBV7-9 to TRBJ2-3; without DNA, the TCRdb call of TRBD2 cannot be checked. The CDR3 runs to 16 residues. Germline V gene lookup returns CDR1 SEHNR and CDR2 FQNEAQ (reference sequence). The chain's CDR3 is CASSPLGGRLGDTQYF.

The chain recombines TRBV10-3 with TRBJ2-3; absent DNA, TCRdb's TRBD2 call cannot be checked. The CDR3 runs to 16 residues. CDR1 and CDR2 from the germline V gene are ENHRY and SYGVKD. CDR3 residues: CAISDLGGRLTDTQYF.

The V call is TRBV11-2, the J call TRBJ2-3; with no DNA, the TCRdb D assignment of TRBD1 cannot be verified. This CDR3 spans 15 amino acids. Germline CDR1 reads SGHAT; CDR2 reads FQNNGV. The CDR3 region is CASSPTGLWTDTQYF.

V gene TRBV29-1 combines with J gene TRBJ2-2. Germline V gene data show CDR1 as SQVTM and CDR2 as ANQGSEA. The CDR3 loop spans 12 amino acids. The CDR3 loop reads CSVVGNTGELFF.

The rearrangement joins TRBV14 to TRBJ2-7; TCRdb indicates TRBD2, and absent DNA this call remains unverified. CDR1 and CDR2 (germline): SGHDN, FVKESK. This CDR3 is built from 16 residues. CDR3: CASSLSRPSGMGEQYF.

The chain employs TRBV4-3 and TRBJ2-7; TCRdb outputs TRBD1, but without DNA this stays unchecked. The CDR3 runs to 14 residues. Germline-derived CDR1 and CDR2 are LGHNA and YSLEER. CDR3 in amino acids: CASSLRTGGHEQYF.

The chain uses TRBV28 and TRBJ2-1; TCRdb's assignment of TRBD2 cannot be checked, as there is no DNA. CDR1 is MDHEN, CDR2 SYDVKM, per germline. CDR3 length: 19 residues. CDR3 in amino acids: CASSTQTAARIAAPTEQFF.

This chain joins TRBV29-1 and TRBJ1-2; there is no DNA to check the TCRdb D call of TRBD1. The germline CDR1 and CDR2 sequences are SQVTM and ANQGSEA. The CDR3 consists of 12 residues. The chain's CDR3 is CSVELDREGYTF.